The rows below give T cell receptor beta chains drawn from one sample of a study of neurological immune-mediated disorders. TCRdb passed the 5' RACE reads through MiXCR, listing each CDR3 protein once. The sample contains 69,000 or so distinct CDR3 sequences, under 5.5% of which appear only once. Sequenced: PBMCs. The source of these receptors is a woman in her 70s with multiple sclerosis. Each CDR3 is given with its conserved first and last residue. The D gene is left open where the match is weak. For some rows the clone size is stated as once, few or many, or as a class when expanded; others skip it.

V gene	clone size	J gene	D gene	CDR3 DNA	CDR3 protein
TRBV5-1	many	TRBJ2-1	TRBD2	TGCGCCAGCAGCCCTTGGGGTAGCGGGAGCTCCTACAATGAGCAGTTCTTC	CASSPWGSGSSYNEQFF
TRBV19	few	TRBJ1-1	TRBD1	TGTGCCAGTAACCCGACAGGGGGGGTACCTGAAGCTTTCTTT	CASNPTGGVPEAFF
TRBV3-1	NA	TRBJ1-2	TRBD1	TGTGCCAGCAGCCAAGGAGGCAGGGGGCCTAGGGGCTACACCTTC	CASSQGGRGPRGYTF
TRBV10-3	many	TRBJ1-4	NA	TGTGCCATCAGTGAGGCTGGGGGCCTTAATGAAAAACTGTTTTTT	CAISEAGGLNEKLFF
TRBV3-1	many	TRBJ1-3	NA	TGTGCCAGCAGCCAAGTAGTCAGTCGAAACACCATATATTTT	CASSQVVSRNTIYF
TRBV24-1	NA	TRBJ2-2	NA	TGTGCCATCGGACAAAACACCGGGGAGCTGTTTTTT	CAIGQNTGELFF
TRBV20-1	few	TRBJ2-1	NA	TGCAGCCGCCGGGACTCCAACCCCGATGAGCAGTTCTTC	CSRRDSNPDEQFF
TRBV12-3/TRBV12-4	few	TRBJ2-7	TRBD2	TGTGCCAGCAGTCCTCTAGCGGGAGGATCTGGCGAGCAGTACTTC	CASSPLAGGSGEQYF
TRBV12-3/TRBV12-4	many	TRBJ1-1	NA	TGTGCCAGCAGCCGGGGACAAGGTGTCGCTGAAGCTTTCTTT	CASSRGQGVAEAFF
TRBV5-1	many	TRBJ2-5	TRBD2	TGCGCCAGCAGCTTGGGTGTAGCGGGAGTAAAGACCCAGTACTTC	CASSLGVAGVKTQYF
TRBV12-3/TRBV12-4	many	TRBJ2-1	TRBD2	TGTGCCAGCAGTTTAGGGAGCGGGAGTCAGTTCTTC	CASSLGSGSQFF
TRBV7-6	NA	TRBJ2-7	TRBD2	TGTGCCAGCTTAATCCGTTCCGGGACTAGCAGAAGGAGCTCCTACGAGCAGTACTTC	CASLIRSGTSRRSSYEQYF
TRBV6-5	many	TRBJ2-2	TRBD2	TGTGCCAGCAGTTACCTAGGGCGGACTAGCGGGAGCTCCGGGGAGCTGTTTTTT	CASSYLGRTSGSSGELFF
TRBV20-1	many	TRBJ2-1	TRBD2	TGCAGTGCATCCCATACTAGCGGTAAGCAGTTCTTC	CSASHTSGKQFF
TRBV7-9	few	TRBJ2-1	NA	TGTGCCAGCAGCCCCCCCCGCGGGGGCGGCGAGCAGTTCTTC	CASSPPRGGGEQFF
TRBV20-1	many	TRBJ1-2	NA	TGCAGTGCTAGAGGGCCAGGGGCCCGTGGCTACACCTTC	CSARGPGARGYTF
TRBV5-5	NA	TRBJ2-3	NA	TGTGCCAGCAGCGCCGACCGGGTGTCAGATACGCAGTATTTT	CASSADRVSDTQYF
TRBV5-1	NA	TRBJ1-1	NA	TGCGCCAGCAGCTACGCCCGGCCACACACTGAAGCTTTCTTT	CASSYARPHTEAFF
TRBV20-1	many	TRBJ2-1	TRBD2	TGCAGTGCTAGAGACTCGACTAGCGGGAGGGCCTACAATGAGCAGTTCTTC	CSARDSTSGRAYNEQFF
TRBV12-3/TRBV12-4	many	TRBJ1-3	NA	TGTGCCAGCAGTTTAAACCATTTGTTCTCTGGAAACACCATATATTTT	CASSLNHLFSGNTIYF
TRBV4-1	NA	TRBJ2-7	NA	TGCGCCAGCAGCCAAGGCGAGCGGAGATCCTACGAGCAGTACTTC	CASSQGERRSYEQYF
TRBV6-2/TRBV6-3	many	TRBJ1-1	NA	TGTGCCAGCAGTCAGGAGTGGGGTTCCACTGAAGCTTTCTTT	CASSQEWGSTEAFF
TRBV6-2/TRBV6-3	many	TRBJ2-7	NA	TGTGCCAGCAGCCCGGGACACGGATACGAGCAGTACTTC	CASSPGHGYEQYF
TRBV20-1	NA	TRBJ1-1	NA	TGCAGTGCTAGGCGACAGGCAGAAGCTTTCTTT	CSARRQAEAFF
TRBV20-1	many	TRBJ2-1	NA	TGCAGTGCTAGTGAGGACTTGGATTACAATGAGCAGTTCTTC	CSASEDLDYNEQFF
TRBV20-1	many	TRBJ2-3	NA	TGCAGTGCTAGGGGGTCTGGGGGCACAGATACGCAGTATTTT	CSARGSGGTDTQYF
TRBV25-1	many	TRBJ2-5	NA	TGTGCCAGCAGTGAATCCCCCCCGCAGACCCAGTACTTC	CASSESPPQTQYF
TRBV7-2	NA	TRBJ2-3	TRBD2	TGTGCCAGCAGCTTAGTGAGGACTAGATCAGATACGCAGTATTTT	CASSLVRTRSDTQYF
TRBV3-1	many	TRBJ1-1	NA	TGTGCCAGCAGCCAAGAGAGACGGGTGGGGAACACTGAAGCTTTCTTT	CASSQERRVGNTEAFF
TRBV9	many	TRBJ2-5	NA	TGTGCCAGCAGCGGCCCCGGAGCGCTACGAGAGACCCAGTACTTC	CASSGPGALRETQYF
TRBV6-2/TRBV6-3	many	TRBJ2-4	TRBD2	TGTGCCAGCAGTTTAATGACTAGCAGCTTAGCCAAAAACATTCAGTACTTC	CASSLMTSSLAKNIQYF
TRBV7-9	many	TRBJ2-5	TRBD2	TGTGCCAGCAGCCCCGTACTGAGCGGGAGTCAAGAGACCCAGTACTTC	CASSPVLSGSQETQYF
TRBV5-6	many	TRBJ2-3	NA	TGTGCCAGCAGCTTGCCGGGAACAGATACGCAGTATTTT	CASSLPGTDTQYF
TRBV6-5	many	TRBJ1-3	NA	TGTGCCAGCAGCCAGGACGGGAGCTCTGGAAACACCATATATTTT	CASSQDGSSGNTIYF
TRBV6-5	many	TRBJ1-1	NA	TGTGCCAGCAGACCATTTGGGCAGTCTGAAGCTTTCTTT	CASRPFGQSEAFF
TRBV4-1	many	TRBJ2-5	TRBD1	TGCGCCAGCAGCCAATCGACAGGGGAAAGGGAGACCCAGTACTTC	CASSQSTGERETQYF
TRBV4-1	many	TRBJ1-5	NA	TGCGCCAGCAGCCAAGTCGACAGACTAAATCAGCCCCAGCATTTT	CASSQVDRLNQPQHF
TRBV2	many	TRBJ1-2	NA	TGTGCCAGCAGTGCTAATAGAAACTATGGCTACACCTTC	CASSANRNYGYTF
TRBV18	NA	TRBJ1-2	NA	TGTGCCAGCTCACCACCAACAGGAGGAAACTATGGCTACACCTTC	CASSPPTGGNYGYTF
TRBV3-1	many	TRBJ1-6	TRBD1	TGTGCCAGCAGCCTACAGGGGAAGAATTCACCCCTCCACTTT	CASSLQGKNSPLHF
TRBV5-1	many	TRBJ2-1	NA	TGCGCCAGCAGCTTGGAGGGACTCGCCCTTGAGTATGAGCAGTTCTTC	CASSLEGLALEYEQFF
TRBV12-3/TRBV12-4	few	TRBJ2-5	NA	TGTGACAGCAGTTATCGGGGAGAGACCCAGTACTTC	CDSSYRGETQYF
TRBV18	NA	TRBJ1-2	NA	TGTGCCAGCTCACCGACGGACAGCTATGGCTACACCTTC	CASSPTDSYGYTF
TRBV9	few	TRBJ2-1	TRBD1	TGTGCCAGCAGCGCGGACAGGGTTGGCAATGAGCAGTTCTTC	CASSADRVGNEQFF
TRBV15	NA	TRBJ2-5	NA	TGTGCCACCAGCAGAGGACAGTTTTGGGAGACCCAGTACTTC	CATSRGQFWETQYF
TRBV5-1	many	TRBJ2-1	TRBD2	TGCGCCAGCAGCTTGGAGTCCCTAGCGGGGTCTGGGCAGTTCTTC	CASSLESLAGSGQFF
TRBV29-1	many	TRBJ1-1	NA	TGCAGCGTTGTTAACTCGGTAAACACTGAAGCTTTCTTT	CSVVNSVNTEAFF
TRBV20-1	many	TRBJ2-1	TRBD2	TGCAGTGCTACACGGACTAGCGGATTTAAAAATGAGCAGTTCTTC	CSATRTSGFKNEQFF
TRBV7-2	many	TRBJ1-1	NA	TGTGCCAGCAGCTTAGAAAGGAACCTGAACACTGAAGCTTTCTTT	CASSLERNLNTEAFF
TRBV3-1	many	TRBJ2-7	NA	TGTGCCAGCAGCCAATCCTACGAGCAGTACTTC	CASSQSYEQYF
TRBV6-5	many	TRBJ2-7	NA	TGTGCCAGCAGTTACTCCACAGAAGTACTCGAGCAGTACTTC	CASSYSTEVLEQYF
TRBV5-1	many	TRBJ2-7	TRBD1	TGCGCCAGCAGCCCATTGGACAGGGACACCTACGAGCAGTACTTC	CASSPLDRDTYEQYF
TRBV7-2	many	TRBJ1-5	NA	TGTGCCAGCAGCCTAGGGGGGGCATGGAATCAGCCCCAGCATTTT	CASSLGGAWNQPQHF
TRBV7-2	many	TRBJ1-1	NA	TGTGCCAGCAGCTTAGTGGAGGGAAGGACTGAAGCTTTCTTT	CASSLVEGRTEAFF
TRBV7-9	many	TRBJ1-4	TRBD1	TGTGCCAGCAGCGCCCCGACAGGGACTAATGAAAAACTGTTTTTT	CASSAPTGTNEKLFF